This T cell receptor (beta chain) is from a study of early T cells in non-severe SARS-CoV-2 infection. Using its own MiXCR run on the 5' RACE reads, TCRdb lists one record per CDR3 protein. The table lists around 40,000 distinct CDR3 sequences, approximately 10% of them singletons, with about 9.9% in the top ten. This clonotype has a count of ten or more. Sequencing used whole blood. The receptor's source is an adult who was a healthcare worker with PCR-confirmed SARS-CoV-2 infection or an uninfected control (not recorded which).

CDR3 protein: CASLSRLNSPLHF. CDR3 bases: TGTGCCAGCTTATCCAGGCTTAATTCACCCCTCCACTTT. V gene TRBV18 combines with J gene TRBJ1-6, with D uncertain. The CDR3 runs 13 residues. Germline values: CDR1 KGHSH, CDR2 LQKENI. V gave up 7 bases and J gave up 6 bases, with 10 bases separating them.